This is a list of T cell receptor beta chains from one sample in a study of identical twins. Using its own MiXCR run on the 5' RACE reads, TCRdb lists one record per CDR3 protein. This table has roughly 540,000 distinct CDR3 sequences, around 20% appearing once. The data were also submitted as part of a second study, on T cells expressing NK-cell markers.

The sample was CD4+ T cells sorted from blood. The receptor source for this set is a woman aged 18-29 years in good health. CDR3s leave out the opening cysteine and the closing phenylalanine or tryptophan. Rows may omit the clone size; those that give it use once, few, many or a size class.

V gene: TRBV19; clone size: many; CDR3 protein: AVQLTGTSTGNTIY
V gene: TRBV20-1; clone size: .; CDR3 protein: SARDDQSSYNEQF
V gene: TRBV4-2; clone size: many; CDR3 protein: ASSRSPGQGYGYT
V gene: TRBV7-9; clone size: .; CDR3 protein: ASSPPQASNTGELF
V gene: TRBV11-2; clone size: few; CDR3 protein: ASSLEAGPAEAF
V gene: TRBV15; clone size: few; CDR3 protein: ATTVGTQETQY
V gene: TRBV29-1; clone size: many; CDR3 protein: SVHRGAGDTQY
V gene: TRBV6-4; clone size: .; CDR3 protein: ASSHGLAGGPRLSEQF
V gene: TRBV12-3/TRBV12-4; clone size: .; CDR3 protein: ASTNLLGYQETQY
V gene: TRBV20-1; clone size: .; CDR3 protein: SASAARTYNEQF
V gene: TRBV5-1; clone size: few; CDR3 protein: ASSLGWTGSEQY
V gene: TRBV20-1; clone size: .; CDR3 protein: SARPQGSGNSPLH